The 29 T cell receptor beta chains presented below share a single source sample, sequenced in a study of T cell responses to AZD1222 COVID-19 vaccine. Method: immunoSEQ multiplex PCR; TCRdb's copy keeps in-frame clones and lacks some. The sample contains just over 150,000 clones, 87% of which appear only once. The sequences come from peripheral blood, collected 28 days after the second AZD1222 dose. These TCRs come from an adult who received the AZD1222 COVID-19 vaccine.

This clone was seen a single time. The rearrangement uses TRBV7-9 and TRBJ2-5; D not certain. V lost 8 bases, J lost 3 bases, and 10 bases lay in between. The germline V gene encodes CDR1 SEHNR and CDR2 FQNEAQ (reference sequence). The CDR3 has 12 residues. CDR3 region: CASGRQKETQYF. CDR3 DNA: TGTGCCAGCGGCAGACAAAAAGAGACCCAGTACTTC.

In this sample, this clone turned up a few times. The chain links TRBV7-9 to TRBJ2-7; possibly TRBD1 for D (6 bases). CDR3 length: 13 amino acids. Germline V lookup: CDR1 SEHNR, CDR2 FQNEAQ (reference sequence). V was trimmed by 5 bases and J by 5 bases, leaving 13 bases between them. In nucleotides, the CDR3 is TGTGCCAGCAGCCTCCGGGACAAGGACGAGCAGTACTTC. Translating it yields CASSLRDKDEQYF.

V usage is TRBV5-6 and J usage is TRBJ2-7; D is uncertain. Germline V gene data show CDR1 as SGHDT and CDR2 as YYEEEE. This CDR3 spans 16 amino acids. The V end was cut by 0 bases, the J end by 0 bases, with 13 bases between. CDR3 amino acids: CASSLVVPGSSYEQYF. DNA of the CDR3: TGTGCCAGCAGCTTGGTCGTTCCAGGTTCCTCCTACGAGCAGTACTTC.

The chain has TRBV3-1 (or the pseudogene TRBV3-2) and TRBJ1-2; the D is unclear. V was shortened by 4 bases and J by 8 bases, with 14 bases between the two germline ends. Germline CDR1 is LGHDT and CDR2 is YNNKEL (reference sequence). The CDR3 consists of 13 residues. The CDR3 bases are TGTGCCAGCAGCCCTAGGTCGCGCGGAGGCTACACCTTC. Its protein is CASSPRSRGGYTF.

The J gene is TRBJ1-2, the V gene TRBV4-3; D ambiguous. Trimming stripped 0 bases from V and 4 bases from J, with 12 bases between. The CDR3 sequence is 15 residues long. The germline gives CDR1 LGHNA, CDR2 YSLEER. This CDR3 reads CASSQDMAGLYGYTF. CDR3 bases: TGCGCCAGCAGCCAAGATATGGCAGGACTCTATGGCTACACCTTC.

This clone showed up just once. The CDR3 protein is CASSPGLAGGTDTQYF. The CDR3 bases are TGTGCCAGCAGCCCAGGACTAGCGGGAGGCACAGATACGCAGTATTTT. The chain employs TRBV7-2 and TRBJ2-3, with 13 positions matching TRBD2. Looked up from germline, CDR1 is SGHTA and CDR2 is FQGNSA. This CDR3 comprises 16 residues. With 5 bases clipped from V and 1 base from J, the junction kept 3 bases outside the gene matches. Full variable domain (rest looked up from reference TRBV7-2 and TRBJ2-3): GAGVSQSPSNKVTEKGKDVELRCDPISGHTALYWYRQSLGQGLEFLIYFQGNSAPDKSGLPSDRFSAERTGGSVSTLTIQRTQQEDSAVYLCASSPGLAGGTDTQYFGPGTRLTVL.

This chain connects TRBV5-4 to TRBJ1-1; TRBD1 aligns across 7 bases. J was trimmed by 8 bases and V by 4 bases; bases with no gene match: 14. Germline lookup yields CDR1 SGHNT and CDR2 YYREEE (reference sequence). There are 15 residues in the CDR3. CDR3: CASSPRQGRASEAFF. CDR3 bases: TGTGCCAGCAGCCCCAGACAGGGCCGGGCGTCCGAAGCTTTCTTT.

The gene calls are TRBV19 and TRBJ1-1; 7 bases are shared with TRBD1. The ends lost 3 bases at V and 4 bases at J; junction bases unmatched: 8. This CDR3 is 15 amino acids long. Germline-derived CDR1 and CDR2 are LNHDA and SQIVND (reference sequence). Here the CDR3 DNA reads TGTGCCAGTAGTATTGTGGCAGGGGGTCGCACTGAAGCTTTCTTT. It encodes CASSIVAGGRTEAFF.

The V gene is TRBV5-8, the J gene TRBJ1-1; D call uncertain. V lost 5 bases to trimming and J lost 0 bases, with 17 bases between them. CDR3 size: 16 residues. Germline loops: CDR1 SGHTS, CDR2 YDEGEE. In DNA, the CDR3 is TGTGCCAGCAGTTTTTCTGCCAGACCGGTGAACACTGAAGCTTTCTTT. This translates into CASSFSARPVNTEAFF.

V and J are TRBV7-3 and TRBJ2-5; 13 positions match TRBD2. Germline V lookup: CDR1 SGHTA, CDR2 FQGTGA. This CDR3 region has 16 residues. V was pared by 2 bases and J by 5 bases, with 5 bases of the junction left unmatched. This CDR3 is CASSLGGLAGVETQYF. CDR3 sequence (DNA): TGTGCCAGCAGCTTAGGTGGACTAGCGGGAGTGGAGACCCAGTACTTC. Complete variable domain (other parts from reference TRBV7-3 and TRBJ2-5): GAGVSQTPSNKVTEKGKYVELRCDPISGHTALYWYRQSLGQGPEFLIYFQGTGAADDSGLPNDRFFAVRPEGSVSTLKIQRTERGDSAVYLCASSLGGLAGVETQYFGPGTRLLVL.

In this sample, this clone turned up once. The chain is built from TRBV15 and TRBJ2-1; D unclear. V lost 0 bases to trimming and J lost 9 bases, with 15 bases between them. The CDR3 sequence is 15 residues long. Germline V lookup: CDR1 LNHNV, CDR2 YYDKDF (reference sequence). CDR3 nucleotides: TGTGCCACCAGCAGAGATGGCAGTACAAAAGGTGAGCAGTTCTTC. This codes for CATSRDGSTKGEQFF. The whole variable domain, remainder taken from reference TRBV15 and TRBJ2-1, is DAMVIQNPRYQVTQFGKPVTLSCSQTLNHNVMYWYQQKSSQAPKLLFHYYDKDFNNEADTPDNFQSRRPNTSFCFLDIRSPGLGDTAMYLCATSRDGSTKGEQFFGPGTRLTVL.

V is TRBV9 and J is TRBJ2-7, with D maybe TRBD1 (5 bases). Germline V gene sequence: CDR1 SGDLS, CDR2 YYNGEE. Trimming removed 3 bases from V and 0 bases from J, with 13 bases in between. This CDR3 contains 15 residues. CDR3 nucleotide sequence: TGTGCCAGCAGCGAAAGGGGTTCGAGCTCCTACGAGCAGTACTTC. Its protein product is CASSERGSSSYEQYF.

V usage is TRBV7-3 and J usage is TRBJ2-2; 8 bases align to TRBD1. CDR1 and CDR2 (germline): SGHTA, FQGTGA. With V trimmed by 5 bases and J by 1 base, 3 bases remained unmatched. This CDR3 comprises 15 residues. Here the CDR3 reads CASSPGTGNTGELFF. The CDR3 nucleotides read TGTGCCAGCAGCCCCGGGACAGGGAACACCGGGGAGCTGTTTTTT.

This rearrangement joins TRBV19 to TRBJ2-1; 8 bases are shared with TRBD1. Germline CDR1 LNHDA, CDR2 SQIVND (reference sequence). V was clipped by 9 bases and J by 2 bases; unmatched bases: 12. The CDR3 length is 16 residues. The CDR3 nucleotides read TGTGCCAGCCAAGGTCAGGGGGCCGCCACCTACAATGAGCAGTTCTTC. This sequence encodes CASQGQGAATYNEQFF.

The rearrangement uses TRBV4-3 and TRBJ1-1; D is uncertain. CDR1 LGHNA and CDR2 YSLEER come from the germline V gene. The CDR3 has 15 residues. V shed 0 bases and J shed 5 bases, with 13 bases lying between them. The CDR3 DNA reads as TGCGCCAGCAGCCAAGATTCGGGATTTGGGACTGAAGCTTTCTTT. Translating gives CASSQDSGFGTEAFF.

This clone was observed once. J is TRBJ2-7 and V is TRBV28; unclear D gene. This CDR3 comprises 11 residues. Deletions cut 5 bases from V and 3 bases from J, with 5 bases between. CDR1 is MDHEN and CDR2 is SYDVKM in the germline V gene. The CDR3 bases are TGTGCCAGCAGTCCCGGCTACGAGCAGTACTTC. Encoded protein: CASSPGYEQYF.

The chain employs TRBV18 and TRBJ2-2; TRBD2 matches at 10 bases. V lost 0 bases and J lost 4; bases outside the gene matches: 5. Germline V gene lookup returns CDR1 KGHSH and CDR2 LQKENI. The CDR3 spans 17 residues. CDR3 DNA: TGTGCCAGCTCACCACCAAGTCTAGCGGGAGCCACCGGGGAGCTGTTTTTT. It codes for CASSPPSLAGATGELFF. Variable domain in full (rest from reference TRBV18 and TRBJ2-2): NAGVMQNPRHLVRRRGQEARLRCSPMKGHSHVYWYRQLPEEGLKFMVYLQKENIIDESGMPKERFSAEFPKEGPSILRIQQVVRGDSAAYFCASSPPSLAGATGELFFGEGSRLTVL.

The chain joins TRBV6-2 or TRBV6-3 to TRBJ2-2; 9 bases are a match to TRBD2. Germline values: CDR1 MNHEY, CDR2 SVGEGT. CDR3 length: 15 amino acids. Trimming cost V 5 bases and J 6 bases; bases outside gene matches: 7. CDR3 sequence: CASSASSGIPGELFF. The CDR3 bases are TGTGCCAGCAGTGCCTCTAGCGGGATACCCGGGGAGCTGTTTTTT.

The chain carries TRBV5-1 and TRBJ2-7; D assignment may be TRBD1 or TRBD2 (5 bases each). Germline CDR1 and CDR2: SGHRS and YFSETQ. V shed 4 bases and J shed 4 bases, with 21 bases lying between them. This CDR3 comprises 16 residues. CDR3 sequence: CASSKLGTDGQYEQYF. CDR3 DNA sequence: TGCGCCAGCAGCAAACTCGGGACGGATGGACAATACGAGCAGTACTTC.

Only a few counts were recorded for this clone. This sequence joins TRBV4-1 and TRBJ2-5, with 7 bases lining up with TRBD1. Germline V lookup: CDR1 MGHRA, CDR2 YSYEKL. There are 15 residues in the CDR3. Losses at the gene ends were 1 base for V and 3 bases for J; bases not matched to a gene: 5. The CDR3 loop is CASSQAPGTEETQYF. The CDR3 region has the DNA TGCGCCAGCAGCCAAGCCCCGGGGACAGAAGAGACCCAGTACTTC.

The CDR3 spells CASASDRNTEAFF. The CDR3 DNA follows: TGTGCCAGCGCGTCAGATCGGAACACTGAAGCTTTCTTT. The chain has TRBV18 and TRBJ1-1; D remains ambiguous. Germline V CDR1 and CDR2: KGHSH, LQKENI. This CDR3 has 13 amino acids. V lost 8 bases and J 1 base, leaving 11 bases between the germline ends.

The chain uses TRBV28 and TRBJ1-5, with 8 bases that match TRBD1. Germline V CDR1 and CDR2: MDHEN, SYDVKM. The trim removed 1 base at V and 7 bases at J, leaving 9 bases unmatched. This CDR3 comprises 16 residues. For the CDR3, the DNA is TGTGCCAGCAGTTTATTAGATCAGGGGGCCGGCCAGCCCCAGCATTTT. As protein: CASSLLDQGAGQPQHF.

In this sample, this clone turned up a few times. This chain connects TRBV3-1 (or the pseudogene TRBV3-2) to TRBJ2-3; unclear D gene. There are 12 residues in the CDR3. Germline V gives CDR1 LGHDT, CDR2 YNNKEL (reference sequence). V was shortened by 5 bases and J by 5 bases, with 8 bases between the two germline ends. DNA of the CDR3: TGTGCCAGCAGCGTCATGCAAGATACGCAGTATTTT. As protein: CASSVMQDTQYF.

The CDR3 here is CASSPWTSGSEKLFF. CDR3 nucleotides: TGTGCCAGCAGCCCTTGGACCTCTGGAAGTGAAAAACTGTTTTTT. V is TRBV3-1 (or the pseudogene TRBV3-2) and J is TRBJ1-4; D unresolved. Germline V gene data show CDR1 as LGHDT and CDR2 as YNNKEL (reference sequence). Trimming stripped 4 bases from V and 7 bases from J, with 16 bases between. CDR3 length: 15 amino acids.

The V call is TRBV5-1, the J call TRBJ1-5; the D gene is possibly TRBD1 (5 bases). Trimming pared 2 bases from V and 3 bases from J, leaving 9 bases between. CDR1 and CDR2 from the germline V gene are SGHRS and YFSETQ. The CDR3 consists of 14 residues. CDR3 sequence (DNA): TGCGCCAGCAGCTTCGGGGGAAACAATCAGCCCCAGCATTTT. It translates to CASSFGGNNQPQHF.

The chain links TRBV10-1 to TRBJ2-7; 10 bases are a match to TRBD1. The germline gives CDR1 WNHNN, CDR2 SYGVQD (reference sequence). The CDR3 contains 17 residues. The J segment lost 1 base and the V segment lost 6 bases, leaving 12 bases of the junction unmatched. The CDR3 is CASSLIPRDRGSYEQYF. CDR3 DNA: TGCGCCAGCAGCCTTATCCCCCGGGACAGGGGATCCTACGAGCAGTACTTC.

In regard to this clone: A read error may account for a junction end that differs from germline. The V call is TRBV7-9, the J call TRBJ2-7; the match to TRBD1 covers 9 bases. CDR3 size: 16 residues. The germline V gene encodes CDR1 SEHNR and CDR2 FQNEAQ (reference sequence). CDR3 nucleotides: TGTGCCAGCAGCTTTACGACAGGGGGACCCTCCCACGAGCAGTACTTC. Its protein product is CASSFTTGGPSHEQYF. Full variable domain (outside the CDR3, taken from reference TRBV7-9 and TRBJ2-7): DTGVSQNPRHKITKRGQNVTFRCDPISEHNRLYWYRQTLGQGPEFLTYFQNEAQLEKSRLLSDRFSAERPKGSFSTLEIQRTEQGDSAMYLCASSFTTGGPSHEQYFGPGTRLTVT.

The gene calls are TRBV10-3 and TRBJ2-7, with D maybe TRBD1 (5 bases). V shed 0 bases and J shed 2 bases, with 11 bases lying between them. CDR3 length equals 15 residues. From germline, CDR1 is ENHRY and CDR2 SYGVKD. CDR3: CAISESERGTYEQYF. The CDR3 nucleotides are TGTGCCATCAGTGAGTCGGAAAGGGGAACCTACGAGCAGTACTTC.

This clone was observed a few times. V and J are TRBV19 and TRBJ1-1, with D possibly TRBD1 on 5 matching bases. Germline-derived CDR1 and CDR2 are LNHDA and SQIVND (reference sequence). Trimming stripped 5 bases from V and 0 bases from J, with 22 bases between. The CDR3 has 18 amino acids. The CDR3 DNA reads as TGTGCCAGTAGTGGCCCCGGGGGGTCCGGTGATATGAACACTGAAGCTTTCTTT. Translated, it gives CASSGPGGSGDMNTEAFF.